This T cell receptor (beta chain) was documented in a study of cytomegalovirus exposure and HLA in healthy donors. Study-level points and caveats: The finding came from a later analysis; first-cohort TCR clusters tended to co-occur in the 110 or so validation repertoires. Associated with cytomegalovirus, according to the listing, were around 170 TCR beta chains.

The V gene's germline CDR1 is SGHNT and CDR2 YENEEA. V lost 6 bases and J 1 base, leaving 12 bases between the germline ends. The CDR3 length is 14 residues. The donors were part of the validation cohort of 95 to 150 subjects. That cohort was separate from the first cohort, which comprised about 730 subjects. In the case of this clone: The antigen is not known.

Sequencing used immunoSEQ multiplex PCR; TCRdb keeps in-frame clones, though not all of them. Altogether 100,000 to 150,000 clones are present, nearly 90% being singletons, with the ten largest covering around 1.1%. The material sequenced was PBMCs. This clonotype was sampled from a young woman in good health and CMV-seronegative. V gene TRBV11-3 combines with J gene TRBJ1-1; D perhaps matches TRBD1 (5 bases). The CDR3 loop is CASRAGGQNTEAFF. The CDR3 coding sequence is TGTGCCAGCAGGGCCGGGGGTCAGAACACTGAAGCTTTCTTT.